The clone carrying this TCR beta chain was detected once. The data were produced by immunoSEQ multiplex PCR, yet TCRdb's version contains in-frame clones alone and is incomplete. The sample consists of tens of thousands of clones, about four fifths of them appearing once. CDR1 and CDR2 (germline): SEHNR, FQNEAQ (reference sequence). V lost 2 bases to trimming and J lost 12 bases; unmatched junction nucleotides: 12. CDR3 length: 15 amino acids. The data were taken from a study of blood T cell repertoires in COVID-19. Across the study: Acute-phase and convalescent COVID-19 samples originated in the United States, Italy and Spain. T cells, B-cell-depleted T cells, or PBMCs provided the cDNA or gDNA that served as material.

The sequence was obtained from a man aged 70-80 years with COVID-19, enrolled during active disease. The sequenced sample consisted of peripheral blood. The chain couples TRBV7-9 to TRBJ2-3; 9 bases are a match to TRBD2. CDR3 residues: CASSLTGTSSSLQYF. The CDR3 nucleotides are TGTGCCAGCAGCTTAACCGGGACTAGCAGTTCCCTCCAGTATTTT.